This is a list of T cell receptor beta chains from one sample in a study of siplizumab effects on memory and regulatory T cells. TCRdb keeps only in-frame clones here, not all; method: immunoSEQ multiplex PCR. The sample has 50,000 to 55,000 clones; about 93% are singletons. The specimen was CD8+ T cells sorted from blood. The receptors shown here come from a human donor in good health. The CDR3 runs from the conserved cysteine through the conserved F or W. A D gene is named only where the DNA matches it firmly. Not every row has a clone size; where given, it reads once, few, many or a size class.

>TRBJ2-2|-|TRBV7-8|TRBD2
CASSPPSGRNTGELFF
TGTGCCAGCAGCCCTCCTAGCGGGAGAAATACCGGGGAGCTGTTTTTT
>TRBJ2-1|-|TRBV27|-
CASGNAGGNEQFF
TGTGCCAGCGGAAACGCCGGGGGCAATGAGCAGTTCTTC
>TRBJ2-7|-|TRBV5-4|-
CASSLAAAGEVYEQYF
TGTGCCAGCAGCTTGGCCGCGGCAGGGGAGGTGTACGAGCAGTACTTC
>TRBJ2-1|once|TRBV9|-
CASSVVGYNEQFF
TGTGCCAGCAGCGTAGTCGGGTACAATGAGCAGTTCTTC
>TRBJ2-5|once|TRBV7-7|-
CASSFGQGWQETQYF
TGTGCCAGCAGCTTTGGTCAGGGGTGGCAAGAGACCCAGTACTTC
>TRBJ2-7|-|TRBV19|-
CASSSKTSYEQYF
TGTGCCAGTAGTTCCAAGACTAGCTACGAGCAGTACTTC
>TRBJ2-7|-|TRBV2|-
CANYEQYF
TGTGCCAACTACGAGCAGTACTTC
>TRBJ1-2|-|TRBV28|TRBD1
CASSLRDSGSF
TGTGCCAGCAGTTTACGGGACAGCGGCTCCTTC
>TRBJ2-7|-|TRBV7-8|TRBD1
CASRDPGQFYEQYF
TGTGCCAGCAGAGATCCGGGACAGTTCTACGAGCAGTACTTC
>TRBJ2-1|once|TRBV7-9|-
CASSKLNVRTEYNEQFF
TGTGCCAGCAGCAAATTGAATGTGCGGACGGAATACAATGAGCAGTTCTTC
>TRBJ2-7|-|TRBV5-5|TRBD2
CASSHVSGQSGGSPYEQYF
TGTGCCAGCAGCCACGTATCCGGGCAGAGCGGGGGATCCCCCTACGAGCAGTACTTC
>TRBJ1-4|-|TRBV6-6|-
CASKLLAGVEKLFF
TGTGCCAGCAAACTACTAGCAGGAGTGGAAAAACTGTTTTTT
>TRBJ2-7|-|TRBV19|TRBD1
CASSSMPGQTYEQYF
TGTGCCAGTAGTTCCATGCCGGGACAGACCTACGAGCAGTACTTC
>TRBJ2-4|few|TRBV28|-
CASSLRLAKNIQYF
TGTGCCAGCAGTTTACGGCTAGCCAAAAACATTCAGTACTTC
>TRBJ1-3|-|TRBV27|-
CASFGFSGNTIYF
TGTGCCAGCTTCGGATTCTCTGGAAACACCATATATTTT
>TRBJ1-4|-|TRBV6-1|TRBD1
CASREFTSFTGATNEKLFF
TGTGCCAGCAGGGAATTTACCTCATTCACAGGGGCTACTAATGAAAAACTGTTTTTT
>TRBJ2-1|-|TRBV28|TRBD1
CASLRDRGFNEQFF
TGTGCCAGCTTGCGGGACAGGGGGTTCAATGAGCAGTTCTTC
>TRBJ1-5|-|TRBV2|-
CASSVQGLDQPQHF
TGTGCCAGCAGTGTGCAGGGGTTGGACCAGCCCCAGCATTTT
>TRBJ1-4|-|TRBV28|-
CASSLFESAESEKLFF
TGTGCCAGCAGTTTGTTCGAGTCGGCAGAGAGTGAAAAACTGTTTTTT
>TRBJ2-7|-|TRBV9|TRBD1
CASSEGQGGYEQYF
TGTGCCAGCAGCGAGGGACAGGGGGGGTACGAGCAGTACTTC
>TRBJ2-3|-|TRBV2|-
CASTVEFSTDTQYF
TGTGCCAGCACCGTGGAGTTTAGCACAGATACGCAGTATTTT
>TRBJ2-1|-|TRBV6-5|-
CASSYSGRAGNEQFF
TGTGCCAGCAGTTACTCGGGCAGGGCGGGGAATGAGCAGTTCTTC
>TRBJ2-7|once|TRBV27|-
CASSFAGEQYF
TGTGCCAGCAGTTTTGCCGGCGAGCAGTACTTC
>TRBJ2-2|-|TRBV5-1|-
CASSATGELFF
TGCGCCAGCAGCGCTACCGGGGAGCTGTTTTTT
>TRBJ2-7|-|TRBV25-1|TRBD1
CASSVTGGPYEQYF
TGTGCCAGCAGTGTAACAGGGGGACCTTACGAGCAGTACTTC
>TRBJ2-2|-|TRBV2|TRBD1
CAGQGIGELFF
TGTGCCGGACAGGGGATCGGGGAGCTGTTTTTT
>TRBJ2-7|once|TRBV6-5|-
CASSSYDRTPYYEQYF
TGTGCCAGCAGTTCCTACGACAGGACCCCCTACTACGAGCAGTACTTC